This TCR beta chain stems from a study of a mutant IDH1 vaccine in newly diagnosed glioma. As for the study in general: Receipt of radiotherapy, temozolomide, or both preceded the study, and most received both. In the visit schedule, V12 fell in week 35, while V13 fell in week 47. Findings and caveats of the study: Among patients, around 93% showed immune responses induced by the vaccine.

The CDR3 covers 16 residues. Per the germline V gene, CDR1 is SGDLS and CDR2 is YYNGEE. With 3 bases clipped from V and 0 bases from J, the junction kept 3 bases outside the gene matches. Sequencing was performed with immunoSEQ multiplex PCR; in TCRdb, only in-frame clones are kept and a portion is missing. In the table there are nearly 55,000 clones, about 85% of which are singletons. On this clone itself: The antigen is undetermined.

Regarding time point: week 35, safety follow-up. One vaccine dose held 300 ug of mutant IDH1 20-mer peptide and came with topical imiquimod. Donors had new IDH1-mutant astrocytomas of WHO grade 3 or 4 (ATRX-lost). The V gene is TRBV9, the J gene TRBJ2-5; 12 nucleotides match TRBD2. The receptor comes from a woman aged 18-29 years with glioma. The input for sequencing was PBMCs, taken from a glioma patient whose treatment included an IDH1 peptide vaccine. CDR3: CASSGRLAGDQETQYF. CDR3 nucleotide sequence: TGTGCCAGCAGCGGACGACTAGCGGGGGACCAAGAGACCCAGTACTTC.